A single sample is the source of the 11 T cell receptor beta chains below, sequenced in a study of blood T cell repertoires in COVID-19. Sequencing used immunoSEQ multiplex PCR; TCRdb keeps in-frame clones, though not all of them. The sample holds roughly 500,000 clones, 70% to 90% seen once. Sequenced input: peripheral blood. The source is a human donor in a cohort sampled during active COVID-19.

This clone was seen a handful of times. This chain joins TRBV7-8 and TRBJ2-2, with 11 bases fitting TRBD1. CDR3 length equals 15 residues. Germline V gives CDR1 SGHVS, CDR2 FQNEAQ. V trimming: 5 bases; J trimming: 3 bases; junction bases outside the gene matches: 2. CDR3 nucleotide sequence: TGTGCCAGCAGCCGGGGACAGGGGGACACCGGGGAGCTGTTTTTT. It translates to CASSRGQGDTGELFF.

The J gene is TRBJ2-7, the V gene TRBV28; 7 bases align to TRBD1. The CDR3 spans 18 residues. J lost 0 bases, V lost 5 bases, and 16 bases had no gene match. Germline CDR1 and CDR2: MDHEN and SYDVKM. In DNA form, the CDR3 reads TGTGCCAGCAGTCTACTCCCCCAGGACAGGCCTCCCTCCTACGAGCAGTACTTC. Its translation is CASSLLPQDRPPSYEQYF.

V is TRBV9 and J is TRBJ1-1; 7 positions match TRBD1. The CDR3 covers 15 residues. Germline V gene data show CDR1 as SGDLS and CDR2 as YYNGEE. The trim removed 1 base at V and 6 bases at J, leaving 9 bases unmatched. This CDR3 is CASSVLGGGEAEAFF. The CDR3 bases are TGTGCCAGCAGCGTACTTGGAGGGGGCGAGGCTGAAGCTTTCTTT.

This clone has only a few counts. The chain uses TRBV9 and TRBJ2-2; a possible D gene is TRBD1 (6 bases). Germline CDR1 is SGDLS and CDR2 is YYNGEE. The CDR3 runs 14 residues. V lost 3 bases and J lost 5, with 11 bases in between. In nucleotides, the CDR3 is TGTGCCAGCAGCGGGACAGCCAGAACCGGGGAGCTGTTTTTT. Its protein product is CASSGTARTGELFF.

This sequence joins TRBV5-4 and TRBJ1-1, with D possibly being TRBD1 (5 bases). V was shortened by 4 bases and J by 8 bases, with 12 bases between the two germline ends. From germline, CDR1 is SGHNT and CDR2 YYREEE (reference sequence). There are 12 residues in the CDR3. The CDR3 region has the DNA TGTGCCAGCAGCGCGTACCCAGGGGAAGCTTTCTTT. Residues: CASSAYPGEAFF.

The sample holds a few counts of this clone. The chain combines TRBV29-1 with TRBJ1-1; tentatively, D is TRBD1 (6 bases). Germline lookup yields CDR1 SQVTM and CDR2 ANQGSEA. The CDR3 runs 15 residues. The ends were cut back, 5 bases at V and 1 base at J, with 17 bases in the middle. This chain's CDR3 is CSVYEQGRGNTEAFF. CDR3 nucleotides: TGCAGCGTTTATGAGCAGGGGCGAGGGAACACTGAAGCTTTCTTT.

J is TRBJ2-7 and V is TRBV5-5; possibly TRBD2 for D (6 bases). V was clipped by 4 bases and J by 5 bases, with 16 bases between them. Germline assignment: CDR1 SGHKS and CDR2 YYEKEE (reference sequence). CDR3 length: 14 amino acids. The DNA of the CDR3 is TGTGCCAGCAGCCTGCCCGGGAGTATCAACGAGCAGTACTTC. As protein: CASSLPGSINEQYF. Full variable domain (missing parts from reference TRBV5-5 and TRBJ2-7): DAGVTQSPTHLIKTRGQQVTLRCSPISGHKSVSWYQQVLGQGPQFIFQYYEKEERGRGNFPDRFSARQFPNYSSELNVNALLLGDSALYLCASSLPGSINEQYFGPGTRLTVT.

This chain links TRBV2 with TRBJ1-4, with D hard to call. Germline V CDR1 and CDR2: SNHLY, FYNNEI. The CDR3 has 15 residues. V shed 2 bases and J shed 8 bases, with 15 bases lying between them. The CDR3 region is CASSEFGRSWEKLFF. As DNA, the CDR3 is TGTGCCAGCAGTGAATTTGGCAGGTCGTGGGAAAAACTGTTTTTT.

The chain recombines TRBV5-4 with TRBJ2-3; 8 nucleotides match TRBD1. Per germline, CDR1 SGHNT and CDR2 YYREEE (reference sequence). The CDR3 runs to 15 residues. Trimming cost V 0 bases and J 3 bases; bases outside gene matches: 3. CDR3 in DNA: TGTGCCAGCAGCTTGGCGACAGGGGCGACAGATACGCAGTATTTT. This translates into CASSLATGATDTQYF.

The chain couples TRBV30 to TRBJ2-7; 10 positions agree with TRBD1. The germline V gene encodes CDR1 GTSNPN and CDR2 SVGIG (reference sequence). This CDR3 has 15 amino acids. Trimming at V came to 1 base and at J to 3 bases, leaving 6 bases not matched to a gene. The CDR3 loop reads CAWSGPGQGFYEQYF. In DNA form, the CDR3 reads TGTGCCTGGAGTGGCCCGGGACAGGGGTTCTACGAGCAGTACTTC.

The chain has TRBV6-6 and TRBJ1-1; 8 bases map to TRBD1. This CDR3 contains 17 residues. Germline V gene data show CDR1 as MNHNY and CDR2 as SVGAGI (reference sequence). Germline trimming cut 5 bases from V and 2 bases from J; bases unmatched to any gene: 13. For the CDR3, the DNA is TGTGCCAGCAGTCCCCATAGCCCGGGACAGGATAACACTGAAGCTTTCTTT. Translated, it gives CASSPHSPGQDNTEAFF.